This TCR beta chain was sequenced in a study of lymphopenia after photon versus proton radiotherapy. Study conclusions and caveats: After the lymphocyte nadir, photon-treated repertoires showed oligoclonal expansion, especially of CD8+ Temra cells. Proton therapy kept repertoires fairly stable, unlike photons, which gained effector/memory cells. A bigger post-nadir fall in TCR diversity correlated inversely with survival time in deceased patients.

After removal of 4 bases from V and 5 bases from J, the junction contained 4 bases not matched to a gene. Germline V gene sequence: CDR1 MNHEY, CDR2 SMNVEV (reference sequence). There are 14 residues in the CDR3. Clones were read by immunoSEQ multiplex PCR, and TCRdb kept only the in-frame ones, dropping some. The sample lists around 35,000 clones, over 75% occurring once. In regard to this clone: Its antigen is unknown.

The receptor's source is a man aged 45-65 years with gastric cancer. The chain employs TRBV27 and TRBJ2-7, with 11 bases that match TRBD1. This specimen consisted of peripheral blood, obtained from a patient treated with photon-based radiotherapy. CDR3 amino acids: CASSSRDRGDEQYF. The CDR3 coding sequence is TGTGCCAGCAGTTCGAGGGACAGGGGGGACGAGCAGTACTTC.